This T cell receptor (beta chain) originates from a study of Ad26.COV2.S vaccination and SARS-CoV-2 variants. Study findings and constraints: Vaccine and placebo recipients had comparable breadth of non-spike TCRs. There was a possibility that the TCR breadth and depth analyses underestimated total T cell responses. A substantial breadth of spike-specific CD8+ and CD4+ T cell responses after vaccination has been reported. Vaccine recipients surpassed placebo recipients in spike-specific TCR breadth.

Profiling relied on immunoSEQ multiplex PCR, and the TCRdb table lists in-frame clones only, not all of them. The sample lists about 180,000 clones, around nine tenths occurring once. Points on this clone: The antigen remains undetermined.

Germline V gene sequence: CDR1 MNHEY, CDR2 SMNVEV (reference sequence). J was trimmed by 2 bases and V by 8 bases; bases with no gene match: 8. The CDR3 covers 15 residues. The sample was peripheral blood, taken after recovery from COVID-19. The V gene is TRBV27, the J gene TRBJ1-2; 10 positions agree with TRBD1. The clonotype originates from a human donor who had recovered from COVID-19. The CDR3 here is CASGGDRGQNYGYTF. The CDR3, as DNA: TGTGCCAGCGGGGGAGACAGGGGGCAAAACTATGGCTACACCTTC.